The present T cell receptor beta chain was sequenced within a study of cytomegalovirus exposure and HLA in healthy donors. In regard to this clone: As yet, its antigen is unknown.

The PCR used 60 Vbeta and 13 Jbeta primers. Using immunoSEQ multiplex PCR, the repertoire was profiled, and TCRdb retains in-frame clones only, with some absent. The table includes 130,000 or so clones, almost 85% detected once. Germline V gene sequence: CDR1 SQVTM, CDR2 ANQGSEA. J gave up 2 bases and V 5 bases, and 8 bases lay outside the gene matches. The CDR3 has 15 amino acids. Whole-study results and caveats: Roughly uniform depth of sequencing across donors was assumed in presence/absence analyses. It was in a later analysis that TCR association rates were seen to vary by HLA locus, highest for DRB1 and lowest for HLA-C. The study flagged some 180 TCR beta chains as cytomegalovirus-associated.

Every donor was a healthy person donating bone marrow. This rearrangement joins TRBV29-1 to TRBJ2-3; TRBD1 matches 9 bases. The source material was PBMCs. This clonotype originated in a middle-aged woman in good health and CMV-seronegative. This CDR3 is CSVRDRGGLTDTQYF. CDR3 in DNA: TGCAGCGTTCGTGACAGGGGGGGCCTCACAGATACGCAGTATTTT.